This T cell receptor beta chain is from a study of OX40 agonist ivuxolimab in advanced cancers. General study findings and limits: In the expanded peripheral T cells, antigen specificity was never determined. Individuals who were partial responders at 0.1-3.0 mg/kg had clonal expansion that ranked among the lowest.

This clone was seen more than once but under ten times. The antigen is unknown. The CDR3 runs to 13 residues. Trimming stripped 5 bases from V and 8 bases from J, with 15 bases between. Germline loops: CDR1 SEHNR, CDR2 FQNEAQ (reference sequence). Systemic immunosuppression or a history of autoimmune disease excluded patients. This table comes from immunoSEQ multiplex PCR, and its TCRdb copy is limited to in-frame clones, with some not included. The table shows approximately 79,000 clones, with around nine tenths occurring only once. The chain joins TRBV7-9 to TRBJ1-1; D is possibly TRBD1 (6 bases). The material sequenced was CD4+ or CD8+ T cells sorted from blood, taken in a trial of the OX40 agonist ivuxolimab. This receptor was obtained from an adult with an advanced solid tumor such as melanoma, head and neck, liver or kidney cancer. The CDR3 protein is CASSPTDRPEAFF. Written as DNA, the CDR3 is TGTGCCAGCAGCCCAACCGACAGGCCAGAAGCTTTCTTT.